This T cell receptor beta chain was sequenced during a study of CD8 T cells in ankylosing spondylitis. Quantitative 5'-RACE with molecular barcodes produced the TCR beta libraries. TCRdb re-called the 5' RACE reads through MiXCR, storing one row per CDR3 protein. The table has about 450,000 distinct CDR3 sequences, 26% seen once. This clonotype was seen a few times. Antigen: not known. Germline values: CDR1 SGHRS, CDR2 YFSETQ. The CDR3 extends over 16 amino acids. V shed 3 bases, J shed 1 base, and the junction held 5 bases outside the gene matches. The study, taken as a whole, reports: Made up of about eight highly homologous variants, a TCR beta motif appeared characteristic of ankylosing spondylitis blood. A subset of motif variants has previously been described in the synovial fluid and blood of reactive arthritis.

The sample taken for sequencing was blood, either unsorted or a sorted T cell fraction (not recorded which). The sequence was obtained from a male donor with ankylosing spondylitis. The chain has TRBV5-1 and TRBJ1-2; 11 positions match TRBD1. CDR3 amino acids: CASSSRTGGSNYGYTF. The CDR3 region has the DNA TGCGCCAGCAGCTCACGGACAGGGGGCAGTAACTATGGCTACACCTTC. The full variable domain, with the rest looked up from reference TRBV5-1 and TRBJ1-2, is KAGVTQTPRYLIKTRGQQVTLSCSPISGHRSVSWYQQTPGQGLQFLFEYFSETQRNKGNFPGRFSGRQFSNSRSEMNVSTLELGDSALYLCASSSRTGGSNYGYTFGSGTRLTVV.